The entry below describes one T cell receptor (beta chain). This CDR3 contains 17 residues. Germline CDR1 is DFQATT and CDR2 is SNEGSKA (reference sequence). The libraries of TRB cDNA were prepared using 5' RACE with UMI labels. Reprocessing the 5' RACE reads, TCRdb reports a single entry for every CDR3 protein and omits DNA. The table lists about 81,000 distinct CDR3 sequences, with roughly 1.6% in the top ten. The data were taken from a study of CXCR3-negative and CXCR3-positive naive CD8 T cells. The TCR was taken from a human donor in good health. Some clones in this sample may be carry-over from other donors' samples. Material for sequencing was naive CXCR3- CD8+ T cells from blood. Subset defined: CD45RO-CCR7+CD27+CD95- naive CD8+ T cells lacking CXCR3 (TNR3-). The V call is TRBV20-1, the J call TRBJ2-7; TCRdb calls TRBD2, which cannot be checked without DNA. The CDR3 loop reads CSAISRGLAGVRREQYF.